This TCR beta chain appears in the sequencing data of a study of immune heterogeneity within non-small cell lung tumors. Study-level information: It was found that the tumors were a few squamous cell carcinomas, 10 non-squamous carcinomas and 1 not otherwise specified. Overall study findings and caveats: A moderate but significant correlation was found, linking local T-cell clonality with local tumor mutational burden (R roughly 0.35). Between one patient and another, high-frequency T-cell receptor beta clonotypes were largely distinct.

Template was bulk tumor genomic DNA, about 550 ng per sample. In surgery, several biopsies were collected from each primary tumor at widely spaced sites. Curative operations were performed on patients who had untreated, newly diagnosed non-small cell lung cancer. About this clonotype: Its antigen is undetermined. Lacking the conserved final phenylalanine or tryptophan, this CDR3 likely reflects a read error.

Amplification of the TCR beta CDR3 was achieved through multiplex PCR with 32 V and 13 J primers. TCRdb fed the multiplex PCR reads into MiXCR, producing one record per CDR3 protein. Of 30,000 to 40,000 distinct CDR3 sequences listed, around 30% are singletons. Trimming took 3 bases from V and 1 from J; bases not matched to a gene: 14. The CDR3 extends over 17 amino acids. The germline V gene has CDR1 DFQATT and CDR2 SNEGSKA (reference sequence). This chain joins TRBV20-1 and TRBJ2-5; 7 bases fit TRBD2. The sequenced sample was lung tumor tissue. The receptor was derived from a man aged 40-50 years with non-small cell lung cancer. CDR3 amino acids: CSARPQRLADRQETQYL. CDR3 in DNA: TGCAGTGCTAGGCCCCAGAGGCTAGCGGACCGCCAAGAGACCCAGTACCTC.